These 30 T cell receptor beta chains share one sample of origin, sequenced in a study of blood T cell repertoires in COVID-19. Produced via immunoSEQ multiplex PCR; TCRdb's table is partial and in-frame only. Found here are roughly 300,000 clones, under 95% of them singletons; the top ten hold 18%. The source material was PBMCs or T cells enriched from blood (not recorded which). The receptor source for this set is a woman aged 25 to 39 who had recovered from COVID-19.

V is TRBV24-1 and J is TRBJ1-2; 7 positions agree with TRBD1. The germline V gene has CDR1 KGHDR and CDR2 SFDVKD. J was trimmed by 4 bases and V by 4 bases; bases with no gene match: 5. This CDR3 is 14 amino acids long. CDR3 bases: TGTGCCACCAGTGAAAACAGGGGAAGCTATGGCTACACCTTC. Encoded protein: CATSENRGSYGYTF.

This chain links TRBV4-3 with TRBJ1-5; D unclear. This CDR3 contains 13 residues. CDR1 LGHNA and CDR2 YSLEER come from the germline V gene. V was cut by 3 bases and J by 4 bases, with 7 bases left in between. The CDR3 region is CASSQGPNQPQHF. Written as DNA, the CDR3 is TGCGCCAGCAGCCAGGGCCCAAATCAGCCCCAGCATTTT.

The chain links TRBV27 to TRBJ2-3; TRBD2 is a possible D gene (6 bases). The length of the CDR3 is 13 residues. V was cut by 6 bases and J by 4 bases, with 11 bases left in between. Germline V gene lookup returns CDR1 MNHEY and CDR2 SMNVEV (reference sequence). The chain's CDR3 is CASSPTSSDTQYF. CDR3 sequence (DNA): TGTGCCAGCAGCCCCACTAGCTCAGATACGCAGTATTTT.

CDR3 amino acids: CASSFITDTQYF. Here the CDR3 DNA reads TGTGCCAGCAGCTTCATCACAGATACGCAGTATTTT. The gene calls are TRBV11-2 and TRBJ2-3; D is ambiguous. V lost 3 bases and J lost 2, with 3 bases in between. The CDR3 extends over 12 amino acids. Germline CDR1 is SGHAT and CDR2 is FQNNGV.

The chain recombines TRBV2 with TRBJ1-4; D gene unclear. Trimming took off 6 bases at V and 7 bases at J, with 12 bases between the two ends. The germline V gene has CDR1 SNHLY and CDR2 FYNNEI. This CDR3 contains 13 residues. CDR3 residues: CASSQTSGEKLFF. CDR3 in DNA: TGTGCCAGCAGCCAGACCTCGGGTGAAAAACTGTTTTTT.

The CDR3 region has the DNA TGTGCCAGCAGCTCCGATTGGGGGCTAGCGGGGCACAATGAGCAGTTCTTC. It encodes CASSSDWGLAGHNEQFF. V is TRBV7-2 and J is TRBJ2-1; 9 nucleotides line up with TRBD2. The J segment lost 5 bases and the V segment lost 4 bases, leaving 12 bases of the junction unmatched. Germline CDR1 reads SGHTA; CDR2 reads FQGNSA. This CDR3 has 17 residues.

V gene TRBV7-2 combines with J gene TRBJ1-2, with 8 bases matching TRBD1. The germline V gene has CDR1 SGHTA and CDR2 FQGNSA. This CDR3 has 15 amino acids. Trimming cost V 1 base and J 1 base; bases outside gene matches: 2. CDR3 region: CASSLETGGNYGYTF. CDR3 sequence (DNA): TGTGCCAGCAGCTTAGAAACAGGGGGTAACTATGGCTACACCTTC.

The chain employs TRBV5-1 and TRBJ2-2, with 8 positions matching TRBD2. CDR3 size: 18 residues. J lost 3 bases, V lost 0 bases, and 10 bases had no gene match. CDR1 is SGHRS and CDR2 is YFSETQ in the germline V gene. The CDR3 DNA reads as TGCGCCAGCAGCTTGGCCTTCAGACTAGCGTCGGACACCGGGGAGCTGTTTTTT. Encoded protein: CASSLAFRLASDTGELFF. The whole variable domain, filled in from reference TRBV5-1 and TRBJ2-2, reads KAGVTQTPRYLIKTRGQQVTLSCSPISGHRSVSWYQQTPGQGLQFLFEYFSETQRNKGNFPGRFSGRQFSNSRSEMNVSTLELGDSALYLCASSLAFRLASDTGELFFGEGSRLTVL.

The chain uses TRBV9 and TRBJ2-2; D uncertain. Germline V gene lookup returns CDR1 SGDLS and CDR2 YYNGEE. The V and J ends lost 2 bases and 7 bases respectively, with 6 bases between them. The CDR3 loop spans 12 amino acids. The CDR3 region has the DNA TGTGCCAGCAGCGTCGCGCACGGGGAGCTGTTTTTT. This sequence encodes CASSVAHGELFF.

The chain couples TRBV27 to TRBJ2-7; the match to TRBD1 covers 10 bases. CDR1 and CDR2 (germline): MNHEY, SMNVEV (reference sequence). The CDR3 sequence is 16 residues long. The ends lost 6 bases at V and 2 bases at J; junction bases unmatched: 10. The CDR3 is CASSPGQGLETYEQYF. CDR3 coding DNA: TGTGCCAGCAGCCCGGGACAGGGGTTAGAGACCTACGAGCAGTACTTC.

V and J are TRBV6-5 and TRBJ2-2, with TRBD2 matching 10 bases. This CDR3 contains 15 residues. The germline V gene has CDR1 MNHEY and CDR2 SVGAGI. The V gene end was trimmed by 11 bases and the J gene end by 2 bases; junction bases not matched to a gene: 8. The CDR3 DNA follows: TGTGCCGCCGGGGAGCGGGGGGGCAACACCGGGGAGCTGTTTTTT. Its translation: CAAGERGGNTGELFF.

This sequence joins TRBV6-2 or TRBV6-3 and TRBJ2-3; TRBD2 matches at 13 bases. The germline V gene has CDR1 MNHEY and CDR2 SVGEGT. V gave up 6 bases and J gave up 4 bases; unmatched junction bases: 4. The CDR3 has 15 residues. This CDR3 reads CASSPGLAGADTQYF. The DNA of the CDR3 is TGTGCCAGCAGCCCCGGACTAGCGGGGGCAGATACGCAGTATTTT.

This clone was observed once. The J gene is TRBJ1-2, the V gene TRBV4-3; no reliable D call. Per germline, CDR1 LGHNA and CDR2 YSLEER. The ends were cut back, 0 bases at V and 7 bases at J, with 12 bases in the middle. The CDR3 is made up of 14 amino acids. The CDR3 loop reads CASSQDHRAGGYTF. The CDR3 region has the DNA TGCGCCAGCAGCCAAGACCACCGAGCTGGTGGCTACACCTTC.

V usage is TRBV27 and J usage is TRBJ2-1; maybe TRBD2 (7 bases). Germline assignment: CDR1 MNHEY and CDR2 SMNVEV (reference sequence). V lost 1 base and J 9 bases, leaving 19 bases between the germline ends. The CDR3 is 16 amino acids. This CDR3 is CASSLWGAGERGEQFF. As DNA, the CDR3 is TGTGCCAGCAGTTTATGGGGGGCGGGAGAGCGGGGTGAGCAGTTCTTC.

The CDR3 loop is CASSLLAGGYNEQFF. The CDR3 coding sequence is TGTGCCAGCAGCTTGCTAGCGGGGGGGTACAATGAGCAGTTCTTC. The chain carries TRBV5-5 and TRBJ2-1, with 12 bases fitting TRBD2. After removal of 1 base from V and 4 bases from J, the junction contained 0 bases not matched to a gene. The CDR3 is made up of 15 amino acids. The germline V gene encodes CDR1 SGHKS and CDR2 YYEKEE (reference sequence).

The chain uses TRBV28 and TRBJ1-1; 7 bases map to TRBD1. The CDR3 is 14 amino acids. CDR1 MDHEN and CDR2 SYDVKM come from the germline V gene. The trim removed 5 bases at V and 2 bases at J, leaving 5 bases unmatched. CDR3 in amino acids: CASSGGQSNTEAFF. The DNA of the CDR3 is TGTGCCAGCAGTGGGGGACAGAGTAACACTGAAGCTTTCTTT.

The DNA of the CDR3 is TGCGCCAGCAGCGAGGGACAGGGGAGCGCTGAAGCTTTCTTT. This translates into CASSEGQGSAEAFF. V and J are TRBV5-1 and TRBJ1-1; 10 positions match TRBD1. J was trimmed by 6 bases and V by 4 bases; bases with no gene match: 6. Germline CDR1 and CDR2: SGHRS and YFSETQ. This CDR3 region has 14 residues.

This rearrangement joins TRBV10-1 to TRBJ2-5, with TRBD2 identical over 11 bases. From germline, CDR1 is WNHNN and CDR2 SYGVQD (reference sequence). This CDR3 has 14 residues. V trimming: 3 bases; J trimming: 7 bases; junction bases outside the gene matches: 4. The chain's CDR3 is CASSDTSGGGTQYF. In DNA form, the CDR3 reads TGCGCCAGCAGTGACACTAGCGGGGGTGGGACCCAGTACTTC.

This clone was seen a handful of times. The gene calls are TRBV7-9 and TRBJ1-5; D is undetermined. Germline CDR1 SEHNR, CDR2 FQNEAQ (reference sequence). V was pared by 4 bases and J by 7 bases, with 17 bases between. There are 15 residues in the CDR3. CDR3 residues: CASSSDGGLGQPQHF. Here the CDR3 DNA reads TGTGCCAGCAGCTCGGATGGAGGGCTGGGCCAGCCCCAGCATTTT.

V gene TRBV7-2 combines with J gene TRBJ2-7; 11 nucleotides align to TRBD2. J gave up 5 bases and V 2 bases, and 2 bases lay outside the gene matches. Per germline, CDR1 SGHTA and CDR2 FQGNSA. The CDR3 totals 14 residues. The CDR3 DNA is TGTGCCAGCAGCTTAACTAGCGGGGGTAACGAGCAGTACTTC. Protein: CASSLTSGGNEQYF.

Note on this clone: The same CDR3 can be traced to other DNA sequences in this sample. The rearrangement joins TRBV4-3 to TRBJ1-2; unclear D gene. This CDR3 is 13 amino acids long. V shed 0 bases and J shed 3 bases, with 5 bases lying between them. In germline, CDR1 is LGHNA, CDR2 YSLEER. The CDR3 nucleotides are TGCGCCAGCAGCCAAGATAGAGACTATGGCTACACCTTC. Encoded protein: CASSQDRDYGYTF.

The rearrangement uses TRBV27 and TRBJ2-3; tentative D call: TRBD2 (6 bases). V was clipped by 8 bases and J by 4 bases, with 13 bases between them. The CDR3 has 13 amino acids. Germline CDR1 and CDR2: MNHEY and SMNVEV (reference sequence). CDR3 region: CASAGRYADTQYF. CDR3 DNA: TGTGCCAGCGCGGGGCGGTATGCAGATACGCAGTATTTT.

This sequence joins TRBV6-5 and TRBJ2-5; the match to TRBD2 covers 8 bases. The CDR3 loop spans 16 amino acids. Trimming removed 3 bases from V and 5 bases from J; junction bases left unmatched: 11. CDR1 is MNHEY, CDR2 SVGAGI, per germline. The CDR3 protein is CASSYQRESYGETQYF. CDR3 coding DNA: TGTGCCAGCAGTTATCAGCGGGAGAGTTATGGGGAGACCCAGTACTTC.

V gene TRBV7-9 combines with J gene TRBJ2-1, with D perhaps matching TRBD2 (5 bases). The CDR3 totals 16 residues. Germline V lookup: CDR1 SEHNR, CDR2 FQNEAQ (reference sequence). V shed 5 bases and J shed 3 bases, with 17 bases lying between them. CDR3 protein: CASSARRGAFYNEQFF. Here the CDR3 DNA reads TGTGCCAGCAGCGCACGTCGGGGAGCGTTCTACAATGAGCAGTTCTTC.

This chain joins TRBV5-4 and TRBJ2-7; 9 positions agree with TRBD2. This CDR3 is 18 amino acids long. V shed 4 bases, J shed 2 bases, and the junction held 16 bases outside the gene matches. The germline V gene encodes CDR1 SGHNT and CDR2 YYREEE (reference sequence). The CDR3 sequence is CASSGGGLAGIAAYEQYF. CDR3 DNA sequence: TGTGCCAGCAGCGGAGGGGGGCTAGCGGGAATCGCGGCCTACGAGCAGTACTTC.

The chain uses TRBV6-5 and TRBJ2-7, with a tentative D call TRBD2 (6 bases). This CDR3 has 13 residues. Germline V lookup: CDR1 MNHEY, CDR2 SVGAGI. Trimming removed 2 bases at V and 5 bases at J, with 10 bases between. CDR3 in amino acids: CASSYAGNHEQYF. The CDR3 region has the DNA TGTGCCAGCAGTTACGCGGGGAACCACGAGCAGTACTTC.

The chain employs TRBV11-3 and TRBJ2-3; 13 positions match TRBD2. CDR3 size: 16 residues. Looked up from germline, CDR1 is SGHNT and CDR2 is YENEEA. V gave up 5 bases and J gave up 2 bases; unmatched junction bases: 4. CDR3 amino acids: CASSQGTSGTTDTQYF. The CDR3, as DNA: TGTGCCAGCAGCCAAGGGACTAGCGGGACCACAGATACGCAGTATTTT.

The genes are TRBV7-9 and TRBJ1-5, with D possibly TRBD1 on 6 matching bases. Germline CDR1 reads SEHNR; CDR2 reads FQNEAQ (reference sequence). The CDR3 has 13 amino acids. V lost 5 bases and J 4 bases, leaving 9 bases between the germline ends. The CDR3 is CASSTGLNQPQHF. CDR3 bases: TGTGCCAGCAGCACAGGGCTTAATCAGCCCCAGCATTTT.

This chain joins TRBV6-2 or TRBV6-3 and TRBJ1-2, with TRBD1 matching over 10 bases. The CDR3 is made up of 16 amino acids. Germline assignment: CDR1 MNHEY and CDR2 SVGEGT. V shed 6 bases and J 3 bases; nucleotides not matched to a gene: 10. CDR3 sequence: CASSRFPGQGDYGYTF. The CDR3 DNA sequence: TGTGCCAGCAGCCGCTTTCCTGGACAGGGGGACTATGGCTACACCTTC.

The chain recombines TRBV5-4 with TRBJ1-1; D unresolved. This CDR3 comprises 16 residues. V lost 1 base, J lost 1 base, and 14 bases lay in between. Germline V CDR1 and CDR2: SGHNT, YYREEE (reference sequence). This CDR3 is CASSLWSPTANTEAFF. Written as DNA, the CDR3 is TGTGCCAGCAGCTTGTGGAGCCCAACGGCGAACACTGAAGCTTTCTTT. Based on the CDR3 plus reference TRBV5-4 and TRBJ1-1, the full variable domain is ETGVTQSPTHLIKTRGQQVTLRCSSQSGHNTVSWYQQALGQGPQFIFQYYREEENGRGNFPPRFSGLQFPNYSSELNVNALELDDSALYLCASSLWSPTANTEAFFGQGTRLTVV.